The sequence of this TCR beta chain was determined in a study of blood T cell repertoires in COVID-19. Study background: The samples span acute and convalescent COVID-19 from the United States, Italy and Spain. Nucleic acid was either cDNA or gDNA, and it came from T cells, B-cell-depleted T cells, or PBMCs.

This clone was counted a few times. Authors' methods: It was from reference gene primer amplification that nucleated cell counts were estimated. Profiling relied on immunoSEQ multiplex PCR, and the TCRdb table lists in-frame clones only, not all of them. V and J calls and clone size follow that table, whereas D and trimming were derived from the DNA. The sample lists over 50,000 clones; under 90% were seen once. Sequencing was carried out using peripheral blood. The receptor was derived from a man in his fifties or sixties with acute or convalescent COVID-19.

CDR3 in amino acids: CATKRGDAEAFF. The CDR3 DNA sequence: TGTGCCACCAAACGGGGGGACGCTGAAGCTTTCTTT. The V gene is TRBV6-5, the J gene TRBJ1-1; D is perhaps TRBD1 (5 bases). Germline CDR1 reads MNHEY; CDR2 reads SVGAGI. The ends were cut back, 10 bases at V and 6 bases at J, with 15 bases in the middle. The CDR3 loop spans 12 amino acids.